These 15 T cell receptor beta chains were sequenced from one sample in a study of T cells after yellow fever vaccination. TCRdb redid the calling of the 5' RACE reads with MiXCR, one entry per CDR3 protein. The sample records 95,000 to 150,000 distinct CDR3 sequences, 7.4% being singletons. Sample: CD4+ T cells sorted from PBMCs, taken more than 8 days after the first yellow fever vaccination. These receptors all stem from a man between 18 and 29 years old who received the YFV17D yellow fever vaccine.

This clonotype came up a few times. This chain joins TRBV28 and TRBJ2-6; 8 bases map to TRBD1. Germline trimming cut 5 bases from V and 2 bases from J; bases unmatched to any gene: 2. The CDR3 loop spans 15 amino acids. CDR1 is MDHEN and CDR2 is SYDVKM in the germline V gene. CDR3 residues: CASSRQGTGANVLTF. The CDR3 DNA reads as TGTGCCAGCAGTCGACAGGGGACTGGGGCCAACGTCCTGACTTTC.

Of note for this clonotype: A much larger clone lies a single base off, so this may be a read error. This rearrangement joins TRBV6-1 to TRBJ1-2; no clear D. The CDR3 sequence is 13 residues long. From germline, CDR1 is MNHNS and CDR2 SASEGT. Trimming left V 10 bases short and J 4 bases short, with 16 bases between. The chain's CDR3 is CATRLTTLYGYTF. The CDR3 DNA reads TGTGCCACCAGACTCACAACACTCTATGGCTACACCTTC.

Ten or more counts support this clonotype. This chain uses TRBV5-1 with TRBJ1-2, with D unresolved. Germline CDR1 is SGHRS and CDR2 is YFSETQ. V lost 4 bases and J lost 5, with 18 bases in between. The CDR3 is 15 amino acids. The CDR3 nucleotides are TGCGCCAGCAGCCATGAGCCAGGATTTTCTTATGGCTACACCTTC. It is translated as CASSHEPGFSYGYTF.

In its sample, this clonotype was seen a few times. The chain uses TRBV4-2 and TRBJ2-2; the match to TRBD1 covers 10 bases. The CDR3 runs to 16 residues. Trimming at V came to 0 bases and at J to 6 bases, leaving 4 bases not matched to a gene. Germline CDR1 is LGHNA and CDR2 is YNFKEQ. The CDR3 sequence: CASSQDGTGDAGELFF. The DNA of the CDR3 is TGTGCCAGCAGCCAAGATGGGACAGGGGACGCCGGGGAGCTGTTTTTT.

This clonotype was counted ten times or more. The chain combines TRBV6-1 with TRBJ1-5; TRBD1 is a possible D gene (5 bases). Trimming took 5 bases from V and 7 from J, leaving 12 bases between them. This CDR3 comprises 13 residues. Germline CDR1 is MNHNS and CDR2 is SASEGT. CDR3: CASSHFGGQPQHF. The CDR3 DNA reads TGTGCCAGCAGTCATTTTGGGGGACAGCCCCAGCATTTT.

This clonotype was recorded many times. The chain employs TRBV20-1 and TRBJ2-1, with D possibly TRBD1 on 5 matching bases. Trimming pared 6 bases from V and 2 bases from J, leaving 14 bases between. The germline V gene encodes CDR1 DFQATT and CDR2 SNEGSKA (reference sequence). The CDR3 runs to 14 residues. CDR3 sequence reads: CSAAQGAPYNEQFF. CDR3 in DNA: TGCAGTGCCGCACAAGGGGCCCCCTACAATGAGCAGTTCTTC.

This clonotype appeared many times. The chain joins TRBV4-1 to TRBJ1-1, with a possible D match to TRBD1 (5 bases). The CDR3 has 15 amino acids. Trimming stripped 0 bases from V and 0 bases from J, with 8 bases between. Germline lookup yields CDR1 MGHRA and CDR2 YSYEKL. The CDR3 loop is CASSQDEGMNTEAFF. CDR3 bases: TGCGCCAGCAGCCAAGATGAGGGGATGAACACTGAAGCTTTCTTT.

Comments on this clonotype: This may arise from a read error, as a much more abundant clone is one base away. This sequence joins TRBV7-2 and TRBJ1-2; D possibly corresponds to TRBD1 (6 bases). The germline V gene has CDR1 SGHTA and CDR2 FQGNSA. The CDR3 consists of 14 residues. In nucleotides, the CDR3 is TGTGCCAGCACCTTTGGGGGGGCTAACTATGGCTACAACTTC. Protein: CASTFGGANYGYNF.

This clonotype was detected ten times or more. The J gene is TRBJ1-5, the V gene TRBV18; no clear D. The CDR3 extends over 12 amino acids. The V gene's germline CDR1 is KGHSH and CDR2 LQKENI. V was cut by 0 bases and J by 3 bases, with 0 bases left in between. CDR3: CASSPPNQPQHF. The CDR3 nucleotides are TGTGCCAGCTCACCACCCAATCAGCCCCAGCATTTT.

This clonotype was picked up many times. The V gene is TRBV10-3, the J gene TRBJ2-3, with no clear D. This CDR3 spans 12 amino acids. Germline V gene data show CDR1 as ENHRY and CDR2 as SYGVKD. Trimming removed 5 bases at V and 0 bases at J, with 3 bases between. The CDR3 DNA reads TGTGCCATCAGTAGCAGCACAGATACGCAGTATTTT. Translating it yields CAISSSTDTQYF.

This clonotype was found a few times. The genes are TRBV5-1 and TRBJ2-2; tentatively, D is TRBD2 (6 bases). Trimming stripped 2 bases from V and 1 base from J, with 15 bases between. The CDR3 loop spans 17 amino acids. Germline CDR1 reads SGHRS; CDR2 reads YFSETQ. The CDR3 DNA reads as TGCGCCAGCAGCTTCTCTGCCCTCGGGGGGAACACCGGGGAGCTGTTTTTT. Protein sequence: CASSFSALGGNTGELFF.

This clonotype was recorded many times. The chain uses TRBV5-4 and TRBJ2-7, with 10 bases lining up with TRBD2. The CDR3 is 15 amino acids. J gave up 3 bases and V 4 bases, and 7 bases lay outside the gene matches. The germline V gene has CDR1 SGHNT and CDR2 YYREEE (reference sequence). The CDR3 region is CASSQHSGGIYEQYF. CDR3 bases: TGTGCCAGCAGCCAACATAGCGGGGGGATCTACGAGCAGTACTTC.

There are many counts of this clonotype. The V gene is TRBV24-1, the J gene TRBJ1-1; D remains unclear. V was trimmed by 4 bases and J by 3 bases, leaving 11 bases between them. From germline, CDR1 is KGHDR and CDR2 SFDVKD. CDR3 length equals 14 residues. The CDR3 region is CATSESGWDTEAFF. The DNA for the CDR3 is TGTGCCACCAGTGAATCGGGGTGGGACACTGAAGCTTTCTTT.

This clonotype was seen repeatedly, ten times or more. The V gene is TRBV5-1, the J gene TRBJ1-1; D perhaps matches TRBD1 (5 bases). This CDR3 region has 15 residues. V was trimmed by 2 bases and J by 1 base, leaving 12 bases between them. CDR1 is SGHRS, CDR2 YFSETQ, per germline. The CDR3 DNA reads as TGCGCCAGCAGCTTCAATACGGGGGAGAACACTGAAGCTTTCTTT. As protein: CASSFNTGENTEAFF.

This clonotype was seen at least ten times. This chain links TRBV7-2 with TRBJ1-1; D not resolved. The CDR3 length is 14 residues. Germline lookup yields CDR1 SGHTA and CDR2 FQGNSA. Deletions cut 3 bases from V and 4 bases from J, with 12 bases between. CDR3 in amino acids: CASSFVGVSTEAFF. The CDR3, as DNA: TGTGCCAGCAGCTTTGTTGGGGTCAGCACTGAAGCTTTCTTT.